This entry lists 16 T cell receptor beta chains sequenced from one sample in a study of T cell responses to AZD1222 COVID-19 vaccine. Method: immunoSEQ multiplex PCR; TCRdb's copy keeps in-frame clones and lacks some. The repertoire holds more than 85,000 clones, with roughly 80% as singletons. This specimen consisted of peripheral blood, obtained on day 0 of AZD1222 vaccination. The receptors were sampled from an adult in good health.

This chain uses TRBV3-1 (or the pseudogene TRBV3-2) with TRBJ2-7; unclear D gene. This CDR3 has 13 residues. Trimming stripped 2 bases from V and 2 bases from J, with 7 bases between. The germline V gene has CDR1 LGHDT and CDR2 YNNKEL (reference sequence). The CDR3 reads CASSQLKAYEQYF. CDR3 nucleotide sequence: TGTGCCAGCAGCCAACTAAAGGCCTACGAGCAGTACTTC.

This chain connects TRBV29-1 to TRBJ2-5, with TRBD1 as a possible D gene (5 bases). Trimming cost V 7 bases and J 0 bases, with 15 bases left between them. The germline V gene encodes CDR1 SQVTM and CDR2 ANQGSEA. This CDR3 has 14 amino acids. The DNA of the CDR3 is TGCAGCGCAAAAGCAGGGCCGTACCAAGAGACCCAGTACTTC. Its protein is CSAKAGPYQETQYF.

The chain recombines TRBV4-1 with TRBJ2-6; TRBD1 might be the D (7 bases). The CDR3 is 21 amino acids. Trimming took 1 base from V and 0 from J, leaving 22 bases between them. Germline assignment: CDR1 MGHRA and CDR2 YSYEKL. The CDR3 protein is CASSQVWVAGQRNSGANVLTF. CDR3 DNA sequence: TGCGCCAGCAGCCAAGTATGGGTTGCGGGACAGAGAAACTCTGGGGCCAACGTCCTGACTTTC.

This clone was recorded a few times. This chain links TRBV7-9 with TRBJ1-2; no clear D gene. The germline CDR1 and CDR2 sequences are SEHNR and FQNEAQ (reference sequence). V shed 5 bases and J shed 4 bases, with 11 bases lying between them. This CDR3 has 13 amino acids. The CDR3 is CASSLTQSYGYTF. CDR3 in DNA: TGTGCCAGCAGCCTAACACAATCCTATGGCTACACCTTC.

The chain carries TRBV5-1 and TRBJ1-4; 7 nucleotides line up with TRBD1. With 5 bases clipped from V and 7 bases from J, the junction kept 14 bases outside the gene matches. CDR3 length: 16 amino acids. Germline V gene data show CDR1 as SGHRS and CDR2 as YFSETQ. The CDR3 sequence: CASRTSGGQVREKLFF. The CDR3 DNA is TGCGCCAGCAGAACTTCAGGGGGGCAGGTGCGTGAAAAACTGTTTTTT.

This clone has a handful of counts. V and J are TRBV9 and TRBJ1-4; D possibly corresponds to TRBD1 (5 bases). V was clipped by 3 bases and J by 4 bases, with 13 bases between them. The CDR3 has 15 residues. Per the germline V gene, CDR1 is SGDLS and CDR2 is YYNGEE. The CDR3 reads CASSAGTAVNEKLFF. The CDR3 DNA reads as TGTGCCAGCAGCGCGGGGACGGCCGTTAATGAAAAACTGTTTTTT.

The chain is built from TRBV6-5 and TRBJ1-2, with a possible D match to TRBD1 (6 bases). V was pared by 2 bases and J by 4 bases, with 11 bases between. The CDR3 length is 14 residues. Per the germline V gene, CDR1 is MNHEY and CDR2 is SVGAGI. The chain's CDR3 is CASSYATGIYGYTF. The CDR3 nucleotides read TGTGCCAGCAGTTACGCCACAGGGATCTATGGCTACACCTTC.

The chain carries TRBV9 and TRBJ2-1; 7 positions match TRBD2. Germline-derived CDR1 and CDR2 are SGDLS and YYNGEE. The CDR3 is 14 residues long. The junction had 7 bases not matched to a gene; V was cut back by 5 bases and J by 5 bases. The CDR3 protein is CASSPGGLNNEQFF. The DNA of the CDR3 is TGTGCCAGCAGTCCCGGGGGGTTGAACAATGAGCAGTTCTTC.

This rearrangement joins TRBV4-1 to TRBJ1-1; perhaps TRBD1 as D (5 bases). From germline, CDR1 is MGHRA and CDR2 YSYEKL. The CDR3 is made up of 14 amino acids. Between the trimmed V and J ends, which lost 5 bases and 0 bases, there was a span of 10 bases. This CDR3 is CASSLGRLNTEAFF. CDR3 DNA: TGCGCCAGCAGCTTGGGACGGCTGAACACTGAAGCTTTCTTT.

The chain has TRBV7-2 and TRBJ2-5; a possible D gene is TRBD2 (5 bases). The length of the CDR3 is 13 residues. V lost 2 bases and J lost 4, with 8 bases in between. CDR1 SGHTA and CDR2 FQGNSA come from the germline V gene. CDR3 nucleotides: TGTGCCAGCAGCTTACAACTAGTAGAGACCCAGTACTTC. Protein product: CASSLQLVETQYF.

The chain carries TRBV21-1 and TRBJ1-2; whether TRBD1, the table's D call, matches the DNA was not checked. TRBV21-1 is flagged as a pseudogene. CDR3 length: 16 amino acids. CDR3 bases: TGTGCCAGCAGCAATAACGACAGGGTGAGAAACTATGGCTACACCTTC. This sequence encodes CASSNNDRVRNYGYTF.

The chain carries TRBV4-2 and TRBJ2-5; 8 nucleotides match TRBD1. CDR1 and CDR2 from the germline V gene are LGHNA and YNFKEQ. This CDR3 has 15 amino acids. V lost 2 bases and J lost 3; bases outside the gene matches: 5. CDR3 sequence: CASSQRAGGEETQYF. In DNA form, the CDR3 reads TGTGCCAGCAGCCAACGTGCAGGGGGCGAAGAGACCCAGTACTTC.

This clone was seen only a few times. V is TRBV5-1 and J is TRBJ1-1, with no clear D. The germline V gene encodes CDR1 SGHRS and CDR2 YFSETQ. CDR3 length equals 14 residues. The V end was cut by 4 bases, the J end by 1 base, with 11 bases between. The CDR3 protein is CASSHQTANTEAFF. CDR3 sequence (DNA): TGCGCCAGCAGCCACCAAACAGCGAACACTGAAGCTTTCTTT.

The rearrangement joins TRBV6-5 to TRBJ1-1; no definite D call. The CDR3 is 12 residues long. CDR1 and CDR2 from the germline V gene are MNHEY and SVGAGI. Trimming pared 4 bases from V and 4 bases from J, leaving 7 bases between. The CDR3 DNA reads as TGTGCCAGCAGTTTCGCGGGCACTGAAGCTTTCTTT. Protein sequence: CASSFAGTEAFF.

The rearrangement links TRBV7-7 to TRBJ2-2; D may be TRBD1 (7 bases). The CDR3 runs to 15 residues. Trimming stripped 5 bases from V and 7 bases from J, with 17 bases between. The germline V gene has CDR1 SSHAT and CDR2 FNYEAQ (reference sequence). The CDR3 sequence: CASSREAGGSGELFF. DNA of the CDR3: TGTGCCAGCAGCCGCGAGGCAGGGGGGAGCGGGGAGCTGTTTTTT.

The chain employs TRBV11-3 and TRBJ2-1, with a tentative D call TRBD1 (5 bases). CDR1 is SGHNT, CDR2 YENEEA, per germline. This CDR3 contains 13 residues. The ends were cut back, 3 bases at V and 4 bases at J, with 7 bases in the middle. CDR3 residues: CASSFDSYNEQFF. The CDR3 nucleotides read TGTGCCAGCAGCTTCGACAGTTACAATGAGCAGTTCTTC. The variable domain in full, with the rest retrieved from reference TRBV11-3 and TRBJ2-1, is EAGVVQSPRYKIIEKKQPVAFWCNPISGHNTLYWYLQNLGQGPELLIRYENEEAVDDSQLPKDRFSAERLKGVDSTLKIQPAELGDSAVYLCASSFDSYNEQFFGPGTRLTVL.